Listed below are T cell receptor beta chains from one sample, sequenced in a study of shared clonotypes between healthy human individuals. Here immunoSEQ multiplex PCR was the method, and the copy in TCRdb shows in-frame clones only, minus some. This table holds 2 million to 3 million clones, roughly 92% found once. What was sequenced was naive CD4+ T cells sorted from blood. These receptors were collected from a man younger than 35 in good health. Both conserved end residues are part of each CDR3. A D gene is named only where the DNA matches it firmly. The size entry is marked missing in some rows and otherwise reads once, few, many or a size class.

NA	NA	TRBV7-2	TRBJ1-2	CASSLAPTQARSNYGYTF	TGTGCCAGCAGCTTAGCTCCGACACAAGCGAGGTCGAACTATGGCTACACCTTC
NA	TRBD2	TRBV6-5	TRBJ2-7	CASRQGLAVVEQYF	TGTGCCAGCAGGCAGGGACTAGCTGTCGTCGAGCAGTACTTC
NA	NA	TRBV4-2	TRBJ1-5	CASSPLGGFSNQPQHF	TGTGCCAGCAGCCCCTTAGGGGGGTTTAGCAATCAGCCCCAGCATTTT
NA	NA	TRBV7-2	TRBJ1-2	CASSLWDYGYTF	TGTGCCAGCAGCTTATGGGATTATGGCTACACCTTC
NA	TRBD1	TRBV30	TRBJ2-5	CAWSSSSRGETQYF	TGTGCCTGGAGTTCGTCCTCCAGGGGGGAGACCCAGTACTTC
once	NA	TRBV11-3	TRBJ2-1	CASSSPNNEQFF	TGTGCCAGCAGTTCGCCCAACAATGAGCAGTTCTTC
NA	NA	TRBV6-1	TRBJ1-5	CASSEYGGWTNQPQHF	TGTGCCAGCAGTGAATACGGGGGTTGGACCAATCAGCCCCAGCATTTT
NA	TRBD2	TRBV9	TRBJ2-5	CASSVAGRTSGQETQYF	TGTGCCAGCAGCGTTGCCGGCAGGACTAGCGGGCAAGAGACCCAGTACTTC
NA	NA	TRBV9	TRBJ2-5	CASSVDSGRNEETQYF	TGTGCCAGCAGCGTAGACTCTGGGCGGAATGAAGAGACCCAGTACTTC
NA	NA	TRBV5-1	TRBJ2-5	CASSKGETQYF	TGCGCCAGCAGCAAGGGGGAGACCCAGTACTTC
few	NA	TRBV9	TRBJ1-6	CASSVGGESSSPLHF	TGTGCCAGCAGCGTAGGAGGGGAGAGTAGTTCACCCCTCCACTTT
NA	NA	TRBV19	TRBJ1-5	CASSIGLTYSNQPQHF	TGTGCCAGTAGTATAGGTCTTACCTATAGCAATCAGCCCCAGCATTTT
once	TRBD1	TRBV6-6	TRBJ1-5	CASSWDRNNQPQHF	TGTGCCAGCAGTTGGGACAGAAACAATCAGCCCCAGCATTTT
NA	TRBD2	TRBV5-6	TRBJ2-1	CASSLQAGVDEQFF	TGTGCCAGCAGCTTACAGGCGGGAGTGGATGAGCAGTTCTTC
NA	NA	TRBV4-3	TRBJ2-7	CASSQAPGEYEQYF	TGCGCCAGCAGCCAAGCCCCCGGGGAGTACGAGCAGTACTTC
NA	NA	TRBV7-2	TRBJ1-4	CASSFNGGSNEKLFF	TGTGCCAGCAGCTTTAATGGGGGGTCTAATGAAAAACTGTTTTTT
NA	NA	TRBV28	TRBJ1-5	CASSSTGSNQPQHF	TGTGCCAGCAGTTCAACAGGTAGCAATCAGCCCCAGCATTTT
NA	NA	TRBV27	TRBJ2-1	CASSFQNWDAYNEQFF	TGTGCCAGCAGTTTCCAGAATTGGGACGCCTACAATGAGCAGTTCTTC
once	NA	TRBV5-1	TRBJ2-6	CASSMGYTSNSGANVLTF	TGCGCCAGCAGCATGGGCTACACCTCAAACTCTGGGGCCAACGTCCTGACTTTC
NA	TRBD1	TRBV2	TRBJ2-1	CASSEYSRTGGNEQFF	TGTGCCAGCAGTGAATATTCTCGGACAGGGGGCAATGAGCAGTTCTTC
NA	NA	TRBV7-9	TRBJ2-2	CASSPDGYTGELFF	TGTGCCAGCAGCCCCGACGGGTACACCGGGGAGCTGTTTTTT
NA	NA	TRBV15	TRBJ1-1	CATSREMVVTAMNTEAFF	TGTGCCACCAGCAGAGAGATGGTCGTGACAGCCATGAACACTGAAGCTTTCTTT
NA	NA	TRBV10-3	TRBJ1-5	CAISESTGRAPQHF	TGTGCCATCAGTGAGTCAACAGGGCGTGCGCCCCAGCATTTT
NA	NA	TRBV7-6	TRBJ2-1	CASSTWGANEQFF	TGTGCCAGCAGCACCTGGGGGGCCAATGAGCAGTTCTTC
NA	NA	TRBV6-5	TRBJ2-7	CASSQDQPPYEQYF	TGTGCCAGCAGTCAGGACCAACCCCCCTACGAGCAGTACTTC
NA	TRBD1	TRBV6-1	TRBJ2-7	CASSEGTKGGQGGDEQYF	TGTGCCAGCAGTGAAGGGACGAAGGGCGGACAGGGGGGCGACGAGCAGTACTTC
NA	NA	TRBV19	TRBJ1-2	CASSLREKVGGYTF	TGTGCCAGTAGTCTAAGGGAAAAGGTCGGGGGCTACACCTTC
NA	NA	TRBV11-3	TRBJ2-2	CASSLDRGATGELFF	TGTGCCAGCAGCTTAGACAGGGGGGCCACCGGGGAGCTGTTTTTT
NA	NA	TRBV18	TRBJ2-3	CASRGAVPTDTQYF	TGTGCCAGTCGGGGGGCCGTCCCCACAGATACGCAGTATTTT
NA	NA	TRBV9	TRBJ2-3	CASSVEATDTQYF	TGTGCCAGCAGCGTAGAAGCCACAGATACGCAGTATTTT
NA	NA	TRBV19	TRBJ1-5	CASSGQGFQPQHF	TGTGCCAGCAGCGGCCAGGGTTTCCAGCCCCAGCATTTT
NA	TRBD1	TRBV6-4	TRBJ1-2	CASSPGDRGRPGYTF	TGTGCCAGCAGCCCCGGGGACAGGGGACGACCGGGCTACACCTTC
NA	TRBD2	TRBV27	TRBJ2-1	CASSNLGTRQFF	TGTGCCAGCAGCAACCTAGGGACTAGGCAGTTCTTC
NA	NA	TRBV5-1	TRBJ2-7	CASKRDNSYEQYF	TGCGCCAGCAAACGGGACAACTCCTACGAGCAGTACTTC
NA	TRBD2	TRBV9	TRBJ2-5	CASSVGTSGGVETQYF	TGTGCCAGCAGCGTAGGGACTAGCGGGGGGGTGGAGACCCAGTACTTC
once	TRBD2	TRBV10-2	TRBJ2-1	CASSDPGEGKNEQFF	TGCGCCAGCAGTGACCCGGGGGAGGGGAAAAATGAGCAGTTCTTC
NA	TRBD1	TRBV5-1	TRBJ2-7	CASSAGTGLPYEQYF	TGCGCCAGCAGCGCCGGGACAGGGCTCCCCTACGAGCAGTACTTC
few	NA	TRBV6-4	TRBJ1-2	CASSWWSRAYGYTF	TGTGCCAGCAGTTGGTGGAGTCGGGCCTATGGCTACACCTTC
NA	NA	TRBV6-1	TRBJ1-5	CAASSGGRQPQHF	TGTGCCGCCTCGTCGGGGGGGCGGCAGCCCCAGCATTTT
NA	TRBD1	TRBV6-6	TRBJ2-7	CASSGTGGSYEQYF	TGTGCCAGCAGCGGGACAGGGGGTTCCTACGAGCAGTACTTC
once	TRBD2	TRBV18	TRBJ2-7	CASSPLGAGARDEQYF	TGTGCCAGCTCACCACTAGGGGCGGGAGCTCGGGACGAGCAGTACTTC
once	TRBD2	TRBV27	TRBJ2-4	CASSLRVASGGKNIQYF	TGTGCCAGCAGTTTAAGGGTGGCTAGCGGTGGCAAAAACATTCAGTACTTC
NA	NA	TRBV28	TRBJ2-5	CASSLPIETQYF	TGTGCCAGCAGTTTACCCATAGAGACCCAGTACTTC
NA	NA	TRBV19	TRBJ1-6	CASSPGSWANSPLHF	TGTGCCAGTAGTCCGGGGTCTTGGGCCAATTCACCCCTCCACTTT
NA	NA	TRBV5-1	TRBJ2-7	CASSFSGVGSYEQYF	TGCGCCAGCAGCTTCTCAGGGGTAGGCTCCTACGAGCAGTACTTC